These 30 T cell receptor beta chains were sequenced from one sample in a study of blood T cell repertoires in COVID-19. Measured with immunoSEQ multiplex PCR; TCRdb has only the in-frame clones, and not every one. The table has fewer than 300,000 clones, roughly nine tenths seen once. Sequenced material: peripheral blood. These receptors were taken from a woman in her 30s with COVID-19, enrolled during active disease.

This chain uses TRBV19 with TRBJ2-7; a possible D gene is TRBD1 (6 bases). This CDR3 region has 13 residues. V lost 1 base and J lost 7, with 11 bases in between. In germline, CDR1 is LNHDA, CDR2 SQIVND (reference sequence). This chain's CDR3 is CASSIAPRGEQYF. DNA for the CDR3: TGTGCCAGTAGTATAGCTCCCAGGGGAGAGCAGTACTTC.

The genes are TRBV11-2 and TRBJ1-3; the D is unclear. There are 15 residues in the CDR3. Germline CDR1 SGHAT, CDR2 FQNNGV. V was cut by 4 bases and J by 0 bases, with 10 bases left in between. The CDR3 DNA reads TGTGCCAGCAGCTCAGACCGGAGCTCTGGAAACACCATATATTTT. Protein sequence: CASSSDRSSGNTIYF.

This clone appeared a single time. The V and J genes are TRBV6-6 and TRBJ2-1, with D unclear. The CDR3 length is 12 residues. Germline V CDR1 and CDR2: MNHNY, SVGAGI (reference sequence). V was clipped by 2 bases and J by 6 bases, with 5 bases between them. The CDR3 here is CASSYSLNEQFF. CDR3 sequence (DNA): TGTGCCAGCAGTTACAGCCTCAATGAGCAGTTCTTC.

CDR3 in DNA: TGTGCCAGCAGCCCGGGACTTAGCTATGGCTACACCTTC. Residues: CASSPGLSYGYTF. The chain joins TRBV11-2 to TRBJ1-2; maybe TRBD1 (5 bases). The germline V gene has CDR1 SGHAT and CDR2 FQNNGV. The CDR3 is made up of 13 amino acids. V lost 5 bases, J lost 4 bases, and 11 bases lay in between.

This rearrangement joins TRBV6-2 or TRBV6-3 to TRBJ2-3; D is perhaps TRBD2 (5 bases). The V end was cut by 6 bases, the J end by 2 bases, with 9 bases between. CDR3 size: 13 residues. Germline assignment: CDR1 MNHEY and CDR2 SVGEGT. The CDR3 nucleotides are TGTGCCAGCAGCCGACTAACCACAGATACGCAGTATTTT. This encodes CASSRLTTDTQYF.

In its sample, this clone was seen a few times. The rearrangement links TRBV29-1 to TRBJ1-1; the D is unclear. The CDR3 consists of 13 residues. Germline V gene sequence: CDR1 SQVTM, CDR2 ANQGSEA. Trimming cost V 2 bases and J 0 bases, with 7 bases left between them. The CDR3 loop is CSVEQLLNTEAFF. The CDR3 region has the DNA TGCAGCGTTGAACAGTTATTGAACACTGAAGCTTTCTTT.

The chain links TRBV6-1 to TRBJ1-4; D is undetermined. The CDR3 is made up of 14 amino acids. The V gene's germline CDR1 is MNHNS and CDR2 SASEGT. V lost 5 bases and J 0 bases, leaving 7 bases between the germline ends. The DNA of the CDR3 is TGTGCCAGCAGTTTAGCATCAACTAATGAAAAACTGTTTTTT. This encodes CASSLASTNEKLFF.

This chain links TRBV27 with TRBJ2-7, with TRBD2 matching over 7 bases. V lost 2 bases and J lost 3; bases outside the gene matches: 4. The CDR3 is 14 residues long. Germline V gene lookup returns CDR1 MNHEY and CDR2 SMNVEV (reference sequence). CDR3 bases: TGTGCCAGCAGTTTACTAGCGGCTAACTACGAGCAGTACTTC. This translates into CASSLLAANYEQYF.

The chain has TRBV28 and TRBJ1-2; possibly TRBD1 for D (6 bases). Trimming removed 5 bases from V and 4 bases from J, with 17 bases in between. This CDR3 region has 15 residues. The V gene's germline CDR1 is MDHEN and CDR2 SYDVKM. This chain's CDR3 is CASSGTGPRGYGYTF. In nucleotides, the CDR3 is TGTGCCAGCAGTGGAACAGGGCCACGGGGCTATGGCTACACCTTC.

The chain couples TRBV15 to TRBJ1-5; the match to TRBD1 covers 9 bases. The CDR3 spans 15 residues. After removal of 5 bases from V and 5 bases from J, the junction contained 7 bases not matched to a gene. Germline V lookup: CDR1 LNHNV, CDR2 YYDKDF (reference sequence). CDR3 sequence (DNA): TGTGCCACCAGCTCTTGGGACAGGGAGGATCAGCCCCAGCATTTT. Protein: CATSSWDREDQPQHF.

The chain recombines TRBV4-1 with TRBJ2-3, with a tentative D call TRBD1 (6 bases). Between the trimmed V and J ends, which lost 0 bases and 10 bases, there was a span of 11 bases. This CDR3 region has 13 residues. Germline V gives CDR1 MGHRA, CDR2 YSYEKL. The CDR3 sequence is CASSQDLAGAQYF. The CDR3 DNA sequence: TGCGCCAGCAGCCAAGATCTGGCAGGGGCGCAGTATTTT.

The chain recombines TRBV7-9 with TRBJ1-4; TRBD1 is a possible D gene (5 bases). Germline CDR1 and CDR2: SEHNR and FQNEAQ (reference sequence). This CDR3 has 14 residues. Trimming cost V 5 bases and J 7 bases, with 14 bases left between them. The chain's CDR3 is CASSEASGIEKLFF. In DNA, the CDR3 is TGTGCCAGCAGCGAAGCTTCAGGGATTGAAAAACTGTTTTTT.

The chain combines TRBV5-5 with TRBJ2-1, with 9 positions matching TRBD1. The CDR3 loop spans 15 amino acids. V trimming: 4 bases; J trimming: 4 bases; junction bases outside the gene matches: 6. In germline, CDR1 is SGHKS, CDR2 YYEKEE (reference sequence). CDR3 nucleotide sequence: TGTGCCAGCAGCGCGGGACAGGGAGAGTACAATGAGCAGTTCTTC. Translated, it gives CASSAGQGEYNEQFF.

This chain's CDR3 is CASSLRTGGYYGYTF. CDR3 sequence (DNA): TGTGCCAGCAGTTTAAGGACAGGGGGCTACTATGGCTACACCTTC. The V call is TRBV27, the J call TRBJ1-2, with 11 bases identical to TRBD1. Losses at the gene ends were 2 bases for V and 3 bases for J; bases not matched to a gene: 2. The CDR3 is 15 residues long. Germline V gene lookup returns CDR1 MNHEY and CDR2 SMNVEV (reference sequence).

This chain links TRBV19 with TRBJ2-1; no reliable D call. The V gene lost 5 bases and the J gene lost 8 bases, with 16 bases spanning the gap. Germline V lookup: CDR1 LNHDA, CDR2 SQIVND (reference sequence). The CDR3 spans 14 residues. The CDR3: CASSPNIPPHEQFF. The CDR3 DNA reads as TGTGCCAGTAGTCCCAACATCCCCCCCCATGAGCAGTTCTTC.

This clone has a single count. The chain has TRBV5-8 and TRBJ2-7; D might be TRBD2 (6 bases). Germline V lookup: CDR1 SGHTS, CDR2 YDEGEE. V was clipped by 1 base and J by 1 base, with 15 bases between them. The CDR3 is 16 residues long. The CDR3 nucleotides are TGTGCCAGCAGCTTGTTGGAACCGGGACTTTCCTACGAGCAGTACTTC. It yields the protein CASSLLEPGLSYEQYF.

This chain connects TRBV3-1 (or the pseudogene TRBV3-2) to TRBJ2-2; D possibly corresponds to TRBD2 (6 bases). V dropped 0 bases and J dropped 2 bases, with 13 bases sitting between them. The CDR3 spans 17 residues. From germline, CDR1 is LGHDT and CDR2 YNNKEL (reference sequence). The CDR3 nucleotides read TGTGCCAGCAGCCAAGATCGACGGGGGACTAACACCGGGGAGCTGTTTTTT. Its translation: CASSQDRRGTNTGELFF.

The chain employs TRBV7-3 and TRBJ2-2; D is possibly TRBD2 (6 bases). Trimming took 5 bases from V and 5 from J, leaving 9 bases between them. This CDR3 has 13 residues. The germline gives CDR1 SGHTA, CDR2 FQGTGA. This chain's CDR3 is CASSQTRTGELFF. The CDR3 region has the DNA TGTGCCAGCAGCCAGACTAGAACCGGGGAGCTGTTTTTT.

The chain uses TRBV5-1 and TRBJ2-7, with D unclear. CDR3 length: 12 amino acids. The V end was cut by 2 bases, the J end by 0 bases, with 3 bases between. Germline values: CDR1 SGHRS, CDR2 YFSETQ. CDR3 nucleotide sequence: TGCGCCAGCAGCTTTAGCTCCTACGAGCAGTACTTC. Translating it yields CASSFSSYEQYF.

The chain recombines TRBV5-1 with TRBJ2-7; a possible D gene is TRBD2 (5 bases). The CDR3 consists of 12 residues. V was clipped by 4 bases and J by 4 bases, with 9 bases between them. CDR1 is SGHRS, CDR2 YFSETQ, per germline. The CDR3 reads CASSPPGYEQYF. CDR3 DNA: TGCGCCAGCAGCCCTCCGGGGTACGAGCAGTACTTC.

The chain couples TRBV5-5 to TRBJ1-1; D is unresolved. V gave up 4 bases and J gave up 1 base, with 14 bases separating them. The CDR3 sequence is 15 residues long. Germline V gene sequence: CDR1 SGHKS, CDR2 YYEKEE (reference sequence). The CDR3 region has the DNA TGTGCCAGCAGCCGGAGGGAGGGCTCGAACACTGAAGCTTTCTTT. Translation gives CASSRREGSNTEAFF.

The CDR3 bases are TGCGCCAGCAGCCAAGATTCGGCGGATTACAATGAGCAGTTCTTC. This codes for CASSQDSADYNEQFF. The chain uses TRBV4-1 and TRBJ2-1; D ambiguous. From germline, CDR1 is MGHRA and CDR2 YSYEKL. V was cut by 0 bases and J by 4 bases, with 10 bases left in between. This CDR3 spans 15 amino acids.

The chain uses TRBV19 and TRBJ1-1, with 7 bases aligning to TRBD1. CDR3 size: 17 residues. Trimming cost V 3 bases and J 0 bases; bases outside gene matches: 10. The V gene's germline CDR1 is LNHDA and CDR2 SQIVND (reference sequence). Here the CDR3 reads CASSIGGDSTMNTEAFF. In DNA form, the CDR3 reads TGTGCCAGTAGTATCGGCGGGGACAGTACTATGAACACTGAAGCTTTCTTT.

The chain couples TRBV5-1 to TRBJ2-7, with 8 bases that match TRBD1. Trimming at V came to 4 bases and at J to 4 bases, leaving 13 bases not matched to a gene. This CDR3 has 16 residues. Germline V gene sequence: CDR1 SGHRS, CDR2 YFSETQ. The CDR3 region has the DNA TGCGCCAGCAGCCGGGATGCAGGTCAGGGGGCTTACGAGCAGTACTTC. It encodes CASSRDAGQGAYEQYF.

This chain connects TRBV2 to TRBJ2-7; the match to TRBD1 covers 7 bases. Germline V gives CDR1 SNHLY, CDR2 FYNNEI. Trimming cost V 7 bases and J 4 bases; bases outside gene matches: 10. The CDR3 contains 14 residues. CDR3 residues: CASITGADGYEQYF. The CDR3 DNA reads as TGTGCCAGCATAACAGGGGCGGATGGTTACGAGCAGTACTTC.

The CDR3 DNA reads as TGTGCCAGCAGTGACAGGCCTAATTCACCCCTCCACTTT. It is translated as CASSDRPNSPLHF. The chain is built from TRBV2 and TRBJ1-6; D remains ambiguous. V was trimmed by 3 bases and J by 6 bases, leaving 6 bases between them. Germline-derived CDR1 and CDR2 are SNHLY and FYNNEI. The CDR3 is made up of 13 amino acids. The variable domain in full, completed from reference TRBV2 and TRBJ1-6, reads EPEVTQTPSHQVTQMGQEVILRCVPISNHLYFYWYRQILGQKVEFLVSFYNNEISEKSEIFDDQFSVERPDGSNFTLKIRSTKLEDSAMYFCASSDRPNSPLHFGNGTRLTVT.

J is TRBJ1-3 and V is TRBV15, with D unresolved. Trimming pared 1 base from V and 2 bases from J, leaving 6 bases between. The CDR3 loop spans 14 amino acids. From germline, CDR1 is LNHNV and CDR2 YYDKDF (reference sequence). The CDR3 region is CATSRAPAGNTIYF. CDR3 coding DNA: TGTGCCACCAGCAGAGCGCCAGCTGGAAACACCATATATTTT.

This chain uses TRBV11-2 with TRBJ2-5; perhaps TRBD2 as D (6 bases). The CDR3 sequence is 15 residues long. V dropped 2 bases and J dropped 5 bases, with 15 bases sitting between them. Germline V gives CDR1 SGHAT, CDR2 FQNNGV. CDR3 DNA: TGTGCCAGCAGCTTAAGGAGGGGAGAAGCGGAGACCCAGTACTTC. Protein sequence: CASSLRRGEAETQYF.

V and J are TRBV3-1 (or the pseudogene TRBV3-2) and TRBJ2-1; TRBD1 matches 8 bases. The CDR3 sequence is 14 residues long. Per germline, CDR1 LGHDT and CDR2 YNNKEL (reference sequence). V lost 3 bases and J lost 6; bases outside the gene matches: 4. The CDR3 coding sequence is TGTGCCAGCAGCCACAGGGGGCAGGGCAATGAGCAGTTCTTC. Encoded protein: CASSHRGQGNEQFF.

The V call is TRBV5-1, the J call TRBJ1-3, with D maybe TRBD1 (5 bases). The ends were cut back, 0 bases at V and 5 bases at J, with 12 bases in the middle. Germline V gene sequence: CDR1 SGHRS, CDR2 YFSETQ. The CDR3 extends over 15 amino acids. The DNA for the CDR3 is TGCGCCAGCAGCTTGGGCTCAGGGTCTAGAAACACCATATATTTT. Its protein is CASSLGSGSRNTIYF.